One sample yielded the 29 T cell receptor beta chains listed below, sequenced in a study of metastatic and nonmetastatic thyroid tumors. Every patient underwent thyroid surgery untreated. TCRdb re-called the PCR reads with MiXCR. The sample records about 15,000 clones, 27% being singletons. Sequencing was done on a sample of adjacent normal tissue. These receptors were obtained from a female donor with papillary thyroid cancer or a benign thyroid nodule (not recorded which). Some clones in this sample may be carry-over from other donors' samples.

This rearrangement joins TRBV11-3 to TRBJ2-1; D perhaps matches TRBD2 (5 bases). V was cut by 5 bases and J by 10 bases, with 15 bases left in between. From germline, CDR1 is SGHNT and CDR2 YENEEA. The CDR3 extends over 13 amino acids. CDR3 sequence: CASSRGPQREQFF. CDR3 nucleotides: TGTGCCAGCAGCCGAGGGCCGCAACGAGAGCAGTTCTTC.

This clone rates as medium-sized. This chain uses TRBV18 with TRBJ2-1; possible D gene TRBD1, 6 bases. Germline CDR1 KGHSH, CDR2 LQKENI. The CDR3 runs 16 residues. Trimming cost V 2 bases and J 1 base, with 12 bases left between them. The CDR3 here is CASSPGSGDSYNEQFF. Written as DNA, the CDR3 is TGTGCCAGCTCACCAGGGTCAGGGGATTCCTACAATGAGCAGTTCTTC.

This clone was seen just once. A much bigger clone sits one base away, suggesting this may be a read error. The same CDR3 is also encoded by other DNA sequences in this sample. This chain joins TRBV20-1 and TRBJ2-1; a possible D gene is TRBD2 (5 bases). Trimming removed 0 bases at V and 5 bases at J, with 17 bases between. Germline CDR1 DFQATT, CDR2 SNEGSKA (reference sequence). This CDR3 contains 16 residues. CDR3 region: CSARDYLAGLDNEQFF. The CDR3 bases are TGCAGTGCTAGAGATTACCTAGCTGGACTGGACAATGAGCAGTTCTTC.

This clone was picked up a small number of times. A junction end diverges from the germline sequence, so it may reflect a read error. The rearrangement uses TRBV6-1 and TRBJ2-2; D tentatively reads TRBD1 or TRBD2 (5 bases each). Looked up from germline, CDR1 is MNHNS and CDR2 is SASEGT. The CDR3 runs to 13 residues. CDR3 coding DNA: TGTGCCAGCAGCGGCCATAGCGTGGGGGAGCCGTTTTTT. This gives the protein CASSGHSVGEPFF.

This clone was counted only a few times. The chain is built from TRBV30 and TRBJ2-3; 8 positions agree with TRBD2. The germline V gene encodes CDR1 GTSNPN and CDR2 SVGIG (reference sequence). The CDR3 runs 15 residues. V was pared by 5 bases and J by 5 bases, with 12 bases of the junction left unmatched. CDR3 residues: CAWEAGAGEEDTQYF. The DNA for the CDR3 is TGTGCCTGGGAAGCGGGAGCGGGAGAGGAAGATACGCAGTATTTT.

This clone was detected a few times. The rearrangement links TRBV28 to TRBJ1-5; 7 bases are a match to TRBD1. V lost 6 bases, J lost 3 bases, and 8 bases stayed unmatched. The CDR3 consists of 15 residues. The germline gives CDR1 MDHEN, CDR2 SYDVKM. For the CDR3, the DNA is TGTGCCAGCAGCCGAACAGGGGAGGCCAATCAGCCCCAGCATTTT. This encodes CASSRTGEANQPQHF.

To note about this clone: Additional DNA sequences in this sample encode the identical CDR3. The CDR3 spells CASSEDRRDTEAFF. The DNA for the CDR3 is TGTGCCAGCAGTGAAGACAGGCGGGACACTGAAGCTTTCTTT. This chain uses TRBV2 with TRBJ1-1; D may be TRBD1 (5 bases). Trimming cost V 1 base and J 3 bases, with 9 bases left between them. The CDR3 contains 14 residues. The germline gives CDR1 SNHLY, CDR2 FYNNEI.

In this sample, this clone turned up many times. V and J are TRBV28 and TRBJ1-5; TRBD1 might be the D (5 bases). Germline V gene sequence: CDR1 MDHEN, CDR2 SYDVKM. There are 13 residues in the CDR3. V was pared by 7 bases and J by 11 bases, with 18 bases between. The CDR3 DNA is TGTGCCAGCACCCCCGGGACCGTCCTGTCCCAGCATTTT. Encoded protein: CASTPGTVLSQHF.

By share, this clone ranks as medium-sized. The V and J genes are TRBV9 and TRBJ2-1, with 8 positions matching TRBD2. Trimming cost V 4 bases and J 0 bases; bases outside gene matches: 3. CDR1 SGDLS and CDR2 YYNGEE come from the germline V gene. The CDR3 totals 15 residues. The CDR3 loop reads CASSSGGSSYNEQFF. DNA of the CDR3: TGTGCCAGCAGCTCGGGGGGGAGCTCCTACAATGAGCAGTTCTTC.

This clone was seen more than once but under ten times. The gene calls are TRBV27 and TRBJ1-2; a weak D match, TRBD1 (5 bases). There are 14 residues in the CDR3. V shed 4 bases and J shed 7 bases, with 16 bases lying between them. Per the germline V gene, CDR1 is MNHEY and CDR2 is SMNVEV (reference sequence). The CDR3 DNA sequence: TGTGCCAGCAGTTATGTGCAGGGACGCGGTGGCTACACCTTC. Its protein is CASSYVQGRGGYTF.

This clone was counted only a few times. This same CDR3 is encoded by further DNA sequences in the sample. The chain has TRBV6-1 and TRBJ2-3, with D possibly TRBD2 on 6 matching bases. CDR1 and CDR2 (germline): MNHNS, SASEGT. The V end was cut by 5 bases, the J end by 0 bases, with 9 bases between. This CDR3 spans 14 amino acids. In DNA, the CDR3 is TGTGCCAGCAGTCCCGGGACTAGCACAGATACGCAGTATTTT. Amino acids: CASSPGTSTDTQYF.

The chain couples TRBV15 to TRBJ2-7, with D unclear. Germline loops: CDR1 LNHNV, CDR2 YYDKDF (reference sequence). The CDR3 length is 15 residues. The V and J ends lost 0 bases and 6 bases respectively, with 15 bases between them. In DNA, the CDR3 is TGTGCCACCAGCAGAGATAGCCCGGCCCGCGGCGAGCAGTACTTC. Translated: CATSRDSPARGEQYF. The variable domain in full, with the rest retrieved from reference TRBV15 and TRBJ2-7, is DAMVIQNPRYQVTQFGKPVTLSCSQTLNHNVMYWYQQKSSQAPKLLFHYYDKDFNNEADTPDNFQSRRPNTSFCFLDIRSPGLGDTAMYLCATSRDSPARGEQYFGPGTRLTVT.

This clone was picked up a small number of times. The chain is built from TRBV6-1 and TRBJ1-5; D ambiguous. Germline values: CDR1 MNHNS, CDR2 SASEGT. The CDR3 has 15 amino acids. V lost 2 bases and J 6 bases, leaving 14 bases between the germline ends. Here the CDR3 DNA reads TGTGCCAGCAGTGAATTCCTGCGGGGAAGTCAGCCCCAGCATTTT. Translating it yields CASSEFLRGSQPQHF.

This clone was seen just once. The V gene is TRBV3-1, the J gene TRBJ2-1, with TRBD2 identical over 9 bases. The CDR3 length is 14 residues. Per the germline V gene, CDR1 is LGHDT and CDR2 is YNNKEL (reference sequence). Trimming took 1 base from V and 9 from J; bases not matched to a gene: 4. CDR3 residues: CASSQGLAASEQFF. The CDR3 DNA is TGTGCCAGCAGCCAAGGACTAGCGGCGAGTGAGCAGTTCTTC.

The chain combines TRBV5-1 with TRBJ1-1, with TRBD1 matching over 7 bases. J lost 4 bases, V lost 5 bases, and 11 bases had no gene match. The CDR3 loop spans 15 amino acids. Germline lookup yields CDR1 SGHRS and CDR2 YFSETQ. The CDR3 coding sequence is TGCGCCAGCAGTCGTTCGGACAGGTCGAGCACTGAAGCTTTCTTT. Amino acid sequence: CASSRSDRSSTEAFF. The entire variable domain, with the rest obtained from reference TRBV5-1 and TRBJ1-1, is as follows: KAGVTQTPRYLIKTRGQQVTLSCSPISGHRSVSWYQQTPGQGLQFLFEYFSETQRNKGNFPGRFSGRQFSNSRSEMNVSTLELGDSALYLCASSRSDRSSTEAFFGQGTRLTVV.

This clone was recorded a few times. The J gene is TRBJ1-5, the V gene TRBV28, with 8 bases fitting TRBD1. The CDR3 runs to 15 residues. The trim removed 3 bases at V and 5 bases at J, leaving 6 bases unmatched. The germline gives CDR1 MDHEN, CDR2 SYDVKM. The CDR3 loop reads CASSFRGQVYQPQHF. The CDR3 region has the DNA TGTGCCAGCAGTTTTCGGGGACAGGTATATCAGCCCCAGCATTTT.

The chain employs TRBV5-1 and TRBJ2-1; D is possibly TRBD2 (6 bases). Germline V gene lookup returns CDR1 SGHRS and CDR2 YFSETQ. This CDR3 region has 16 residues. Trimming took off 0 bases at V and 7 bases at J, with 17 bases between the two ends. The CDR3 DNA reads TGCGCCAGCAGCTTGGGAACTAGCTGGGAGCGGAATGAGCAGTTCTTC. It encodes CASSLGTSWERNEQFF.

This clone was detected ten times or more. The V call is TRBV6-1, the J call TRBJ2-7; D is unresolved. V dropped 6 bases and J dropped 3 bases, with 9 bases sitting between them. The germline V gene has CDR1 MNHNS and CDR2 SASEGT. The CDR3 totals 12 residues. In DNA, the CDR3 is TGTGCCAGCAGCGACGACCGCTACGAGCAGTACTTC. The encoded protein is CASSDDRYEQYF.

A few counts support this clone. The chain joins TRBV12-3 or TRBV12-4 to TRBJ2-7; D perhaps matches TRBD1 (6 bases). V lost 1 base and J lost 5, with 15 bases in between. The CDR3 is 15 residues long. DNA of the CDR3: TGTGCCAGCAGTTTAGGGGCAGGGGTAAACGACGAGCAGTACTTC. It translates to CASSLGAGVNDEQYF.

This sequence joins TRBV7-2 and TRBJ2-5; 9 bases fit TRBD2. The CDR3 covers 14 residues. V trimming: 1 base; J trimming: 4 bases; junction bases outside the gene matches: 1. Germline lookup yields CDR1 SGHTA and CDR2 FQGNSA. As DNA, the CDR3 is TGTGCCAGCAGCTTAGGCGGGAGGGGAGAGACCCAGTACTTC. Protein sequence: CASSLGGRGETQYF.

The V call is TRBV12-3 or TRBV12-4, the J call TRBJ2-5; 9 positions match TRBD1. V was pared by 3 bases and J by 5 bases, with 4 bases of the junction left unmatched. This CDR3 has 14 residues. DNA for the CDR3: TGTGCCAGCAGTTTTACAGGGGGCATGGAGACCCAGTACTTC. The encoded protein is CASSFTGGMETQYF.

By its share, this clone is large. This chain joins TRBV5-5 and TRBJ1-2; D gene uncertain. CDR3 size: 12 residues. V lost 0 bases and J 8 bases, leaving 8 bases between the germline ends. Germline values: CDR1 SGHKS, CDR2 YYEKEE (reference sequence). CDR3 DNA: TGTGCCAGCAGCTTGGAAGGCAGCGGCTACACCTTC. Amino acid sequence: CASSLEGSGYTF.

On this clone: A clone one base away is much larger, so this may be a read error. Other nucleotide sequences in the sample specify the same CDR3. The rearrangement joins TRBV28 to TRBJ2-7; no clear D gene. The germline CDR1 and CDR2 sequences are MDHEN and SYDVKM. V gave up 4 bases and J gave up 0 bases, with 16 bases separating them. This CDR3 is built from 16 residues. The CDR3 nucleotides are TGTGCCAGCAGTTCAGCTGAGACGCGTAGCTCCTACGAGCAGTACTTC. Residues: CASSSAETRSSYEQYF.

This clone occurred a few times. V gene TRBV6-4 combines with J gene TRBJ2-1, with D perhaps TRBD2 (6 bases). Trimming took off 3 bases at V and 6 bases at J, with 12 bases between the two ends. CDR1 and CDR2 from the germline V gene are MRHNA and SNTAGT. The CDR3 contains 14 residues. CDR3 in amino acids: CASSDSSGSNEQFF. CDR3 sequence (DNA): TGTGCCAGCAGTGATAGTAGCGGAAGCAATGAGCAGTTCTTC.

The V call is TRBV5-6, the J call TRBJ1-2; no reliable D call. The CDR3 loop spans 12 amino acids. Trimming removed 5 bases from V and 8 bases from J, with 13 bases in between. CDR1 is SGHDT and CDR2 is YYEEEE in the germline V gene. CDR3 DNA sequence: TGTGCCAGCAGTGGAGGGAAGGGAGGCTACACCTTC. Protein product: CASSGGKGGYTF. Full variable domain (rest looked up from reference TRBV5-6 and TRBJ1-2): DAGVTQSPTHLIKTRGQQVTLRCSPKSGHDTVSWYQQALGQGPQFIFQYYEEEERQRGNFPDRFSGHQFPNYSSELNVNALLLGDSALYLCASSGGKGGYTFGSGTRLTVV.

Points on this clone: An end of the junction does not agree with germline; a read error may underlie this. The rearrangement links TRBV6-1 to TRBJ1-2; D is perhaps TRBD1 (6 bases). This CDR3 has 14 residues. The germline CDR1 and CDR2 sequences are MNHNS and SASEGT. The CDR3 DNA follows: TGTTCCAGCACTCGTTCAGGCGGGGGCAATGGCTACACCTTC. Its protein product is CSSTRSGGGNGYTF.

This clone turned up a few times. A single base separates this from a much larger clone, so it may be a read error. The J gene is TRBJ1-1, the V gene TRBV6-4; D gene unclear. The V gene lost 6 bases and the J gene lost 4 bases, with 18 bases spanning the gap. The CDR3 totals 15 residues. Germline V gene sequence: CDR1 MRHNA, CDR2 SNTAGT. The CDR3 is CASSLVLLVSTEAFF. CDR3 bases: TGTGCCAGCAGCTTGGTCCTTCTGGTTTCCACTGAAGCTTTCTTT.

Concerning this clone itself: It is likely a read error, because the conserved phenylalanine at the end of the CDR3 is missing. The chain combines TRBV10-3 with TRBJ2-7; TRBD1 aligns across 11 bases. CDR3 size: 15 residues. V lost 6 bases, J lost 3 bases, and 7 bases stayed unmatched. Germline assignment: CDR1 ENHRY and CDR2 SYGVKD. The CDR3 region is CAISWLGTGGYEQYS. The CDR3 nucleotides read TGTGCCATCAGCTGGCTAGGGACAGGGGGCTACGAGCAGTACTCC.

This clone has only a few counts. The rearrangement uses TRBV6-4 and TRBJ2-1, with TRBD2 matching 8 bases. Per germline, CDR1 MRHNA and CDR2 SNTAGT. CDR3 size: 16 residues. V shed 6 bases and J 0 bases; nucleotides not matched to a gene: 7. DNA for the CDR3: TGTGCCAGCAGCAGACTAGCGTCAAGCTCCTACAATGAGCAGTTCTTC. Translated: CASSRLASSSYNEQFF.